The 30 T cell receptor beta chains below come from one sample, sequenced in a study of blood T cell repertoires in COVID-19. Generated by immunoSEQ multiplex PCR, the TCRdb table keeps only in-frame clones and is missing some. This repertoire shows 130,000 or so clones, under 90% found once; its top ten account for 2% to 3%. The sequencing input was PBMCs or T cells enriched from blood (not recorded which). The receptors derive from a man in his forties with acute COVID-19.

This chain connects TRBV5-1 to TRBJ1-2; 9 positions match TRBD1. The CDR3 is 14 amino acids. Germline lookup yields CDR1 SGHRS and CDR2 YFSETQ. V shed 4 bases and J 7 bases; nucleotides not matched to a gene: 8. DNA of the CDR3: TGCGCCAGCAGCCTTCGGACAGGGGAGGCTGGCTACACCTTC. Its protein product is CASSLRTGEAGYTF.

The chain is built from TRBV4-1 and TRBJ2-3; TRBD2 agrees at 7 bases. The CDR3 length is 18 residues. Germline CDR1 is MGHRA and CDR2 is YSYEKL. The J segment lost 2 bases and the V segment lost 0 bases, leaving 11 bases of the junction unmatched. The CDR3 nucleotides read TGCGCCAGCAGCCAAGAGGTAAGTGAGCGGGGATCCACAGATACGCAGTATTTT. This sequence encodes CASSQEVSERGSTDTQYF.

This clone was found once. The J gene is TRBJ2-5, the V gene TRBV7-9, with TRBD1 matching 7 bases. The CDR3 runs 13 residues. V lost 1 base and J lost 6; bases outside the gene matches: 2. Germline V CDR1 and CDR2: SEHNR, FQNEAQ (reference sequence). The CDR3 spells CASSLVQGKTQYF. The CDR3, as DNA: TGTGCCAGCAGCTTAGTACAGGGGAAGACCCAGTACTTC.

The V gene is TRBV7-9, the J gene TRBJ2-5; TRBD2 aligns across 9 bases. CDR3 length equals 18 residues. Germline assignment: CDR1 SEHNR and CDR2 FQNEAQ (reference sequence). With 5 bases clipped from V and 1 base from J, the junction kept 14 bases outside the gene matches. The CDR3 sequence: CASSPHRGLAQIQETQYF. The CDR3 DNA reads TGTGCCAGCAGCCCCCACCGGGGACTAGCCCAAATCCAAGAGACCCAGTACTTC.

Only one count was recorded for this clone. The V call is TRBV6-5, the J call TRBJ2-3, with no clear D. Trimming removed 2 bases from V and 0 bases from J, with 12 bases in between. This CDR3 region has 16 residues. Germline loops: CDR1 MNHEY, CDR2 SVGAGI. Here the CDR3 DNA reads TGTGCCAGCAGTTACCGTTTCCCACTTAGCACAGATACGCAGTATTTT. As protein: CASSYRFPLSTDTQYF.

This clone was seen only once. V usage is TRBV5-1 and J usage is TRBJ2-5; no firm D call. Germline-derived CDR1 and CDR2 are SGHRS and YFSETQ. The V end was cut by 4 bases, the J end by 2 bases, with 3 bases between. The CDR3 length is 11 residues. CDR3 nucleotides: TGCGCCAGCAGCGCGCAAGAGACCCAGTACTTC. Translated: CASSAQETQYF.

This clone appeared once. CDR3 nucleotide sequence: TGTGCCAGTAGTAGGCCCCGCCGGACAGATAATTCACCCCTCCACTTT. Encoded protein: CASSRPRRTDNSPLHF. The genes are TRBV19 and TRBJ1-6; possible D gene TRBD1, 6 bases. CDR1 is LNHDA, CDR2 SQIVND, per germline (reference sequence). The CDR3 is made up of 16 amino acids. Trimming removed 4 bases from V and 5 bases from J, with 15 bases in between.

The gene calls are TRBV3-1 (or the pseudogene TRBV3-2) and TRBJ2-3; perhaps TRBD2 as D (5 bases). Trimming left V 3 bases short and J 1 base short, with 14 bases between. CDR3 length equals 16 residues. Germline-derived CDR1 and CDR2 are LGHDT and YNNKEL (reference sequence). The CDR3 is CASSQGSNGGTDTQYF. CDR3 sequence (DNA): TGTGCCAGCAGCCAGGGGAGTAACGGTGGCACAGATACGCAGTATTTT.

The DNA for the CDR3 is TGTGCCACCACCTCAGGGCAGGGAAGCACCGGGGAGCTGTTTTTT. Translation gives CATTSGQGSTGELFF. The V and J genes are TRBV19 and TRBJ2-2; a possible D gene is TRBD1 (5 bases). CDR1 and CDR2 (germline): LNHDA, SQIVND (reference sequence). The CDR3 length is 15 residues. Trimming pared 10 bases from V and 4 bases from J, leaving 19 bases between. The complete variable domain, with remaining parts taken from reference TRBV19 and TRBJ2-2, reads DGGITQSPKYLFRKEGQNVTLSCEQNLNHDAMYWYRQDPGQGLRLIYYSQIVNDFQKGDIAEGYSVSREKKESFPLTVTSAQKNPTAFYLCATTSGQGSTGELFFGEGSRLTVL.

The V call is TRBV5-5, the J call TRBJ1-6, with TRBD1 identical over 12 bases. Losses at the gene ends were 3 bases for V and 7 bases for J; bases not matched to a gene: 11. The germline V gene encodes CDR1 SGHKS and CDR2 YYEKEE (reference sequence). The CDR3 sequence is 18 residues long. The CDR3 spells CASSSSPGQGASNSPLHF. CDR3 bases: TGTGCCAGCAGCTCTTCCCCGGGACAGGGGGCGTCCAATTCACCCCTCCACTTT.

The chain combines TRBV12-3 or TRBV12-4 with TRBJ2-7; unclear D gene. V was clipped by 3 bases and J by 5 bases, with 11 bases between them. The CDR3 has 13 amino acids. This CDR3 reads CASSLWRPNEQYF. The CDR3 DNA follows: TGTGCCAGCAGTTTGTGGCGGCCTAACGAGCAGTACTTC.

The rearrangement links TRBV19 to TRBJ2-3; 10 nucleotides agree with TRBD2. The V gene's germline CDR1 is LNHDA and CDR2 SQIVND (reference sequence). The trim removed 5 bases at V and 5 bases at J, leaving 7 bases unmatched. The CDR3 runs 15 residues. The CDR3 region is CASSLLAGVVDTQYF. CDR3 nucleotides: TGTGCCAGTAGTCTCCTAGCGGGAGTTGTAGATACGCAGTATTTT.

The sample holds a few counts of this clone. The chain uses TRBV19 and TRBJ2-2, with D possibly matching TRBD2 (5 bases). The CDR3 consists of 17 residues. Germline V CDR1 and CDR2: LNHDA, SQIVND (reference sequence). The V gene lost 3 bases and the J gene lost 0 bases, with 14 bases spanning the gap. CDR3 in amino acids: CASSMLPSGSNTGELFF. In nucleotides, the CDR3 is TGTGCCAGTAGTATGCTGCCCTCGGGGTCGAACACCGGGGAGCTGTTTTTT.

The V and J genes are TRBV6-5 and TRBJ2-1; D remains ambiguous. The CDR3 contains 11 residues. Germline lookup yields CDR1 MNHEY and CDR2 SVGAGI. V lost 6 bases and J lost 4, with 4 bases in between. For the CDR3, the DNA is TGTGCCAGCAGCATTTACAATGAGCAGTTCTTC. This codes for CASSIYNEQFF.

In its sample, this clone was seen once. The chain joins TRBV7-9 to TRBJ1-3; TRBD1 might be the D (5 bases). The CDR3 contains 16 residues. The ends were cut back, 2 bases at V and 0 bases at J, with 11 bases in the middle. Germline CDR1 SEHNR, CDR2 FQNEAQ (reference sequence). The DNA of the CDR3 is TGTGCCAGCAGCTTAAGGGGAGCGGGCTCTGGAAACACCATATATTTT. It yields the protein CASSLRGAGSGNTIYF.

The chain uses TRBV5-4 and TRBJ1-1; 10 bases agree with TRBD1. Per the germline V gene, CDR1 is SGHNT and CDR2 is YYREEE (reference sequence). V shed 4 bases and J 1 base; nucleotides not matched to a gene: 4. The CDR3 sequence is 15 residues long. CDR3 in amino acids: CASSPTGGWNTEAFF. The CDR3 nucleotides are TGTGCCAGCAGCCCGACAGGGGGCTGGAACACTGAAGCTTTCTTT.

The V and J genes are TRBV4-1 and TRBJ2-1; possible D gene TRBD1, 5 bases. The CDR3 is made up of 16 amino acids. Looked up from germline, CDR1 is MGHRA and CDR2 is YSYEKL. Trimming stripped 4 bases from V and 2 bases from J, with 15 bases between. The CDR3 region has the DNA TGCGCCAGCAGCCTCCAAAGGGGCGGTACCTACAATGAGCAGTTCTTC. Translating it yields CASSLQRGGTYNEQFF.

This chain joins TRBV27 and TRBJ2-1, with TRBD2 identical over 9 bases. The CDR3 covers 13 residues. The V segment lost 6 bases and the J segment 9 bases; nucleotides outside the gene matches: 6. The germline V gene has CDR1 MNHEY and CDR2 SMNVEV (reference sequence). The CDR3 here is CASSRAGGGEQFF. As DNA, the CDR3 is TGTGCCAGCAGCCGAGCGGGAGGCGGTGAGCAGTTCTTC.

The chain links TRBV5-1 to TRBJ2-1; 8 positions agree with TRBD1. This CDR3 has 13 amino acids. CDR1 is SGHRS, CDR2 YFSETQ, per germline. Trimming cost V 4 bases and J 8 bases; bases outside gene matches: 5. CDR3 residues: CASSLDRADEQFF. The CDR3 DNA follows: TGCGCCAGCAGCCTGGACAGGGCGGATGAGCAGTTCTTC.

V usage is TRBV6-1 and J usage is TRBJ1-6; no firm D call. The germline CDR1 and CDR2 sequences are MNHNS and SASEGT. The V gene lost 1 base and the J gene lost 9 bases, with 10 bases spanning the gap. The CDR3 spans 14 residues. CDR3 residues: CASSEVRGPSPLHF. The CDR3 nucleotides are TGTGCCAGCAGTGAAGTCAGAGGCCCTTCACCCCTCCACTTT.

The CDR3 coding sequence is TGCGCCAGCAGCCGGACCACAGGGACCAATCAGCCCCAGCATTTT. This encodes CASSRTTGTNQPQHF. This chain joins TRBV5-1 and TRBJ1-5; TRBD1 might be the D (6 bases). The germline V and J ends were trimmed by 4 bases and 3 bases, with 14 bases remaining between them. This CDR3 is built from 15 residues. From germline, CDR1 is SGHRS and CDR2 YFSETQ.

The chain couples TRBV5-1 to TRBJ2-5, with D perhaps TRBD2 (6 bases). The germline V and J ends were trimmed by 4 bases and 3 bases, with 16 bases remaining between them. Germline loops: CDR1 SGHRS, CDR2 YFSETQ. There are 15 residues in the CDR3. CDR3 region: CASSPRGSNEETQYF. The CDR3 DNA reads as TGCGCCAGCAGCCCGCGGGGCTCGAATGAAGAGACCCAGTACTTC.

The V gene is TRBV9, the J gene TRBJ2-5; 10 bases are a match to TRBD2. The CDR3 totals 15 residues. Germline loops: CDR1 SGDLS, CDR2 YYNGEE. The V and J ends lost 1 base and 4 bases, in that order; junction bases with no gene match: 4. CDR3: CASSVLLAGRETQYF. The CDR3 DNA reads as TGTGCCAGCAGCGTACTACTAGCGGGAAGAGAGACCCAGTACTTC.

J is TRBJ2-5 and V is TRBV5-1; D unclear. V was cut by 6 bases and J by 2 bases, with 14 bases left in between. Per germline, CDR1 SGHRS and CDR2 YFSETQ. CDR3 length: 14 amino acids. In DNA form, the CDR3 reads TGCGCCAGCACCGGTATACAGAATCAAGAGACCCAGTACTTC. This encodes CASTGIQNQETQYF.

The gene calls are TRBV5-1 and TRBJ2-7; possibly TRBD1 for D (7 bases). Germline V gene sequence: CDR1 SGHRS, CDR2 YFSETQ. CDR3 length: 15 residues. Trimming stripped 0 bases from V and 3 bases from J, with 13 bases between. CDR3 nucleotide sequence: TGCGCCAGCAGCTTGGCCGCGGGACAGATCTACGAGCAGTACTTC. Translating gives CASSLAAGQIYEQYF.

This clone was seen more than once but under ten times. CDR3 DNA: TGTGCTAGTGGTTTGGGCCTCGACAGGGGGTGGGAGACCCAGTACTTC. Amino acids: CASGLGLDRGWETQYF. The chain combines TRBV12-5 with TRBJ2-5, with 9 bases lining up with TRBD1. J lost 5 bases, V lost 1 base, and 8 bases had no gene match. Germline CDR1 is LGHNT and CDR2 is FRNRAP. CDR3 length equals 16 residues.

The genes are TRBV5-1 and TRBJ1-3, with D perhaps matching TRBD1 (5 bases). This CDR3 spans 14 amino acids. CDR1 SGHRS and CDR2 YFSETQ come from the germline V gene. V lost 4 bases, J lost 4 bases, and 12 bases lay in between. CDR3 coding DNA: TGCGCCAGCAGCCCACAGGCTTCAGGAAACACCATATATTTT. Translation gives CASSPQASGNTIYF.

The chain uses TRBV19 and TRBJ2-5, with 10 nucleotides matching TRBD1. Germline V gene sequence: CDR1 LNHDA, CDR2 SQIVND (reference sequence). With 6 bases clipped from V and 1 base from J, the junction kept 5 bases outside the gene matches. The CDR3 totals 15 residues. The CDR3 DNA reads as TGTGCCAGTAGCGCCAGGGACAGGGGCCAAGAGACCCAGTACTTC. As protein: CASSARDRGQETQYF.

The chain employs TRBV5-4 and TRBJ2-5; 9 bases line up with TRBD2. V lost 6 bases and J lost 4; bases outside the gene matches: 13. Germline CDR1 reads SGHNT; CDR2 reads YYREEE (reference sequence). The CDR3 length is 16 residues. CDR3: CASTPEGLAGTETQYF. The DNA for the CDR3 is TGTGCCAGCACCCCGGAGGGGCTAGCGGGAACAGAGACCCAGTACTTC.

The CDR3 coding sequence is TGTGCCAGCAGCCTTCAGGGCTACTCTGGAAACACCATATATTTT. Residues: CASSLQGYSGNTIYF. This chain connects TRBV6-2 or TRBV6-3 to TRBJ1-3; TRBD1 might be the D (5 bases). This CDR3 is built from 15 residues. V was shortened by 6 bases and J by 0 bases, with 12 bases between the two germline ends. Germline V gene lookup returns CDR1 MNHEY and CDR2 SVGEGT.